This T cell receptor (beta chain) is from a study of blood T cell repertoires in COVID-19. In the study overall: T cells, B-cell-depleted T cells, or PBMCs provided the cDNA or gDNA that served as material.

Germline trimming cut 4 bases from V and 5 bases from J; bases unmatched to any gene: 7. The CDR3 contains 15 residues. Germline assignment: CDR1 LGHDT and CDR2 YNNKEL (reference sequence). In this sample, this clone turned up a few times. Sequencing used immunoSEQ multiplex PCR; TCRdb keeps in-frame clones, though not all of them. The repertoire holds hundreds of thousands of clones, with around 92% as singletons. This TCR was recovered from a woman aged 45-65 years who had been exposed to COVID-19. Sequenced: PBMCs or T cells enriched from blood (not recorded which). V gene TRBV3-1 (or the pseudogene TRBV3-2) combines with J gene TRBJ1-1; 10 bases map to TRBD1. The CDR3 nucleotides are TGTGCCAGCAGCCCGAGTGACAGGGGGCGGACTGAAGCTTTCTTT. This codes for CASSPSDRGRTEAFF.